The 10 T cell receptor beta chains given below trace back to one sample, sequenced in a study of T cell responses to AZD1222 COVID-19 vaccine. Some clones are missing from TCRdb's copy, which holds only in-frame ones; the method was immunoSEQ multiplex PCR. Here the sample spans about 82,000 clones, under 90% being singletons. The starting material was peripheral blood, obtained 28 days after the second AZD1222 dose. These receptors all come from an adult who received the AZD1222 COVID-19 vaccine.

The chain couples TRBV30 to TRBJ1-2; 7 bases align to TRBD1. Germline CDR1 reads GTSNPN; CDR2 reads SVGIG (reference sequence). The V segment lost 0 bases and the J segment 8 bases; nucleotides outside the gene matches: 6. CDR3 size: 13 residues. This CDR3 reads CAWSVGGAGGYTF. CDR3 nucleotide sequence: TGTGCCTGGAGTGTAGGGGGCGCGGGGGGCTACACCTTC.

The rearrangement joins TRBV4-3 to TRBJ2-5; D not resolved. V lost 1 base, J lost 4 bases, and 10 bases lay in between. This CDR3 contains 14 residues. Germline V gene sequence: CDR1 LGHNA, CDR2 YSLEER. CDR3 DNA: TGCGCCAGCAGCCAAGCGAGTAACCTAGAGACCCAGTACTTC. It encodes CASSQASNLETQYF.

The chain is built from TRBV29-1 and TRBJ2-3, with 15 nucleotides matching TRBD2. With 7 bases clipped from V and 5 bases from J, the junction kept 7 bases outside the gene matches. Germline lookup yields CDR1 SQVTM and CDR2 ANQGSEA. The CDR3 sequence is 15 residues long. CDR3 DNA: TGCAGCGACATCCCGGGACTAGCGGGAGGAGATACGCAGTATTTT. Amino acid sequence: CSDIPGLAGGDTQYF.

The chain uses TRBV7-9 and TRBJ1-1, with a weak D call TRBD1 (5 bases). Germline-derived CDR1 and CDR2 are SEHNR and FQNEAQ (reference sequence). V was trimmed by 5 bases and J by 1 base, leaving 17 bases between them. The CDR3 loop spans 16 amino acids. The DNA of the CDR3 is TGTGCCAGCAGCCCATCCCGGCGGAGGGGGAACACTGAAGCTTTCTTT. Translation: CASSPSRRRGNTEAFF.

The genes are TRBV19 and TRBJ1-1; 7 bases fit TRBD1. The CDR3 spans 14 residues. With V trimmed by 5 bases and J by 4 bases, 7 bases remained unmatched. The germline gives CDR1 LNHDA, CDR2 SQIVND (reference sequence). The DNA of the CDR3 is TGTGCCAGTAGTCCTGACAGGGAGACCACTGAAGCTTTCTTT. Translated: CASSPDRETTEAFF. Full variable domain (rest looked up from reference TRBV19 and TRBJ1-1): DGGITQSPKYLFRKEGQNVTLSCEQNLNHDAMYWYRQDPGQGLRLIYYSQIVNDFQKGDIAEGYSVSREKKESFPLTVTSAQKNPTAFYLCASSPDRETTEAFFGQGTRLTVV.

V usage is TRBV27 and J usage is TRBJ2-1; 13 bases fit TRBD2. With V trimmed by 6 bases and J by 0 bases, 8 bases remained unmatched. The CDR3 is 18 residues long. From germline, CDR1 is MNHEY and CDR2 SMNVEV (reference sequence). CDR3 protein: CASRRGLAGTSSYNEQFF. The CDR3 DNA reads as TGTGCCAGCAGGAGGGGACTAGCGGGAACTAGCTCCTACAATGAGCAGTTCTTC.

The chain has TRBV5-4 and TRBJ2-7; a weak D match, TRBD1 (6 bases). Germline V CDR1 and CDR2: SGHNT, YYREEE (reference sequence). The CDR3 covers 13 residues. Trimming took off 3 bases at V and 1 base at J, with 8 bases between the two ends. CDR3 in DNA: TGTGCCAGCAGCTCCACAGGGTCCTACGAGCAGTACTTC. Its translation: CASSSTGSYEQYF.

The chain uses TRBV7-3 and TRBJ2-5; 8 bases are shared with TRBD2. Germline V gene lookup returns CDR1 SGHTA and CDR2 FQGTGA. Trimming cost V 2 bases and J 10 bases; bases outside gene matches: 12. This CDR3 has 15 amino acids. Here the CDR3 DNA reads TGTGCCAGCAGCTTATTGGCTAGCGGGCCCAGGGGCCAGTACTTC. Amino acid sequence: CASSLLASGPRGQYF.

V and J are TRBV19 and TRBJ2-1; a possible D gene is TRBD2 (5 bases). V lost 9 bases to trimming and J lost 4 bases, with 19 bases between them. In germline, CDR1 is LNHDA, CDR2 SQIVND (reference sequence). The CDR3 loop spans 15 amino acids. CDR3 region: CASVGLGGSYNEQFF. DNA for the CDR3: TGTGCCAGCGTCGGGCTTGGCGGGTCTTACAATGAGCAGTTCTTC.

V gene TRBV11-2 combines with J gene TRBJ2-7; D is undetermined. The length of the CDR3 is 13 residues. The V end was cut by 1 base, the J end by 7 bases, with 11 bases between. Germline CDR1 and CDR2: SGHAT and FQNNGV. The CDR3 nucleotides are TGTGCCAGCAGCTTAGCTACAACGTCAGAGCAGTACTTC. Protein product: CASSLATTSEQYF.